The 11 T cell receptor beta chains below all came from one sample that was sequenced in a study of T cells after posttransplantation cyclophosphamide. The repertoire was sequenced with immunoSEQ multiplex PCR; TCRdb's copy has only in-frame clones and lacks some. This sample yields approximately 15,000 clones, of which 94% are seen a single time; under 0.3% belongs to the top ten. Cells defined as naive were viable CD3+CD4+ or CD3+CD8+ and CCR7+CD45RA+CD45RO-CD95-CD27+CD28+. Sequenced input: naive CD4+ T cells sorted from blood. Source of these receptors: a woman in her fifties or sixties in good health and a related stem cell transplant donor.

CDR3 loop: CASSIGGGRGDTQYF. The CDR3 nucleotides read TGTGCCAGTAGTATAGGTGGAGGGCGCGGGGATACGCAGTATTTT. This chain uses TRBV19 with TRBJ2-3, with D tentatively TRBD2 (6 bases). Germline V CDR1 and CDR2: LNHDA, SQIVND (reference sequence). Trimming removed 1 base from V and 6 bases from J, with 14 bases in between. This CDR3 region has 15 residues.

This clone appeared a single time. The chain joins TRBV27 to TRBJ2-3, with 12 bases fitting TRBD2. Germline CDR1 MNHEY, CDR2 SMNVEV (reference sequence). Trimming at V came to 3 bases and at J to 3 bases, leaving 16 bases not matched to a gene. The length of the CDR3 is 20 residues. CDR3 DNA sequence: TGTGCCAGCAGTTTGGGTCTAGCGGGAGGGCGATGGCTTAGGACAGATACGCAGTATTTT. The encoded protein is CASSLGLAGGRWLRTDTQYF.

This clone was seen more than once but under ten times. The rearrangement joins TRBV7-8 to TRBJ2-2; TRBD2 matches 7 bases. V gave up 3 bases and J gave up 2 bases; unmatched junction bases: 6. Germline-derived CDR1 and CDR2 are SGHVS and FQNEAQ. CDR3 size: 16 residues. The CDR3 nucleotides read TGTGCCAGCAGCTTCCCGACTAGCCTTAACACCGGGGAGCTGTTTTTT. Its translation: CASSFPTSLNTGELFF.

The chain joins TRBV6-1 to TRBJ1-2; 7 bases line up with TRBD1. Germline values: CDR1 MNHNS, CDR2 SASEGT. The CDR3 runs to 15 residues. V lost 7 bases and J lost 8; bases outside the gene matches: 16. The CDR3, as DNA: TGTGCCAGCATGGAAGACAGGGATGGAGTAGGCGGCTACACCTTC. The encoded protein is CASMEDRDGVGGYTF.

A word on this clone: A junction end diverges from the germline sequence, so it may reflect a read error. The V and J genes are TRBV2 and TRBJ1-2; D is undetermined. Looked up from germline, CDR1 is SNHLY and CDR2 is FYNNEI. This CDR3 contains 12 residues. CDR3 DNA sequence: TGTGCCAGCGTCGCAGAGAACTATGGCTACGCCTTC. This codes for CASVAENYGYAF.

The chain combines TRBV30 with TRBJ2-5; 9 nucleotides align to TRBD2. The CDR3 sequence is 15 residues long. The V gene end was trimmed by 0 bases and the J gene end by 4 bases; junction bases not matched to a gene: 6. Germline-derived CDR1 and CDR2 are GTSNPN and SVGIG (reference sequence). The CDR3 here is CAWSVPRLAAETQYF. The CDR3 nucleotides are TGTGCCTGGAGTGTACCCCGACTAGCGGCAGAGACCCAGTACTTC.

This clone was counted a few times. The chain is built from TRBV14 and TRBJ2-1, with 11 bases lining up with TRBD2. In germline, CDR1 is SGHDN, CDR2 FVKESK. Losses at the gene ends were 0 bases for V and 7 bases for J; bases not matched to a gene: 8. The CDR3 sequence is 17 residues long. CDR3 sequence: CASSQDWGLAAVNEQFF. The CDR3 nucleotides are TGTGCCAGCAGCCAAGATTGGGGACTAGCGGCCGTTAATGAGCAGTTCTTC.

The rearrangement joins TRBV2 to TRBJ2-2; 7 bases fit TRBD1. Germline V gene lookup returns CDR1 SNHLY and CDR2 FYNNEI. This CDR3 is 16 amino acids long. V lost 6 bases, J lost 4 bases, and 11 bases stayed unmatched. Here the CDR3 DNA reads TGTGCCAGCAGCGTAAGGGGACAGAGTTCCACCGGGGAGCTGTTTTTT. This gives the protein CASSVRGQSSTGELFF.

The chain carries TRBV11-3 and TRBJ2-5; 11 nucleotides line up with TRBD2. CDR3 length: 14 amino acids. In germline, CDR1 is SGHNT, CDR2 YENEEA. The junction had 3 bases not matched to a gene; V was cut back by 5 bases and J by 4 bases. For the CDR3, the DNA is TGTGCCAGCAGCCGTAGCGGGAGGGGAGAGACCCAGTACTTC. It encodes CASSRSGRGETQYF.

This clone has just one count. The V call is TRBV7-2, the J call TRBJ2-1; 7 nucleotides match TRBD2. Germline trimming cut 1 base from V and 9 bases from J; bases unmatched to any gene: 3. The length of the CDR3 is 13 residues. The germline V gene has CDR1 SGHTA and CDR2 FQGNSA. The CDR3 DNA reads TGTGCCAGCAGCTTAGGGCGGGAGAGTGAGCAGTTCTTC. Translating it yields CASSLGRESEQFF.

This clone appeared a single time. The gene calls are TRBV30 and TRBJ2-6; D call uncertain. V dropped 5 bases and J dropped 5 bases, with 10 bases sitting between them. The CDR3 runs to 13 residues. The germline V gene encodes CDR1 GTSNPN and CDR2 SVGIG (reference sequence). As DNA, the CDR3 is TGTGCCTGGTCAGAAATTTGGGCCAACGTCCTGACTTTC. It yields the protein CAWSEIWANVLTF.